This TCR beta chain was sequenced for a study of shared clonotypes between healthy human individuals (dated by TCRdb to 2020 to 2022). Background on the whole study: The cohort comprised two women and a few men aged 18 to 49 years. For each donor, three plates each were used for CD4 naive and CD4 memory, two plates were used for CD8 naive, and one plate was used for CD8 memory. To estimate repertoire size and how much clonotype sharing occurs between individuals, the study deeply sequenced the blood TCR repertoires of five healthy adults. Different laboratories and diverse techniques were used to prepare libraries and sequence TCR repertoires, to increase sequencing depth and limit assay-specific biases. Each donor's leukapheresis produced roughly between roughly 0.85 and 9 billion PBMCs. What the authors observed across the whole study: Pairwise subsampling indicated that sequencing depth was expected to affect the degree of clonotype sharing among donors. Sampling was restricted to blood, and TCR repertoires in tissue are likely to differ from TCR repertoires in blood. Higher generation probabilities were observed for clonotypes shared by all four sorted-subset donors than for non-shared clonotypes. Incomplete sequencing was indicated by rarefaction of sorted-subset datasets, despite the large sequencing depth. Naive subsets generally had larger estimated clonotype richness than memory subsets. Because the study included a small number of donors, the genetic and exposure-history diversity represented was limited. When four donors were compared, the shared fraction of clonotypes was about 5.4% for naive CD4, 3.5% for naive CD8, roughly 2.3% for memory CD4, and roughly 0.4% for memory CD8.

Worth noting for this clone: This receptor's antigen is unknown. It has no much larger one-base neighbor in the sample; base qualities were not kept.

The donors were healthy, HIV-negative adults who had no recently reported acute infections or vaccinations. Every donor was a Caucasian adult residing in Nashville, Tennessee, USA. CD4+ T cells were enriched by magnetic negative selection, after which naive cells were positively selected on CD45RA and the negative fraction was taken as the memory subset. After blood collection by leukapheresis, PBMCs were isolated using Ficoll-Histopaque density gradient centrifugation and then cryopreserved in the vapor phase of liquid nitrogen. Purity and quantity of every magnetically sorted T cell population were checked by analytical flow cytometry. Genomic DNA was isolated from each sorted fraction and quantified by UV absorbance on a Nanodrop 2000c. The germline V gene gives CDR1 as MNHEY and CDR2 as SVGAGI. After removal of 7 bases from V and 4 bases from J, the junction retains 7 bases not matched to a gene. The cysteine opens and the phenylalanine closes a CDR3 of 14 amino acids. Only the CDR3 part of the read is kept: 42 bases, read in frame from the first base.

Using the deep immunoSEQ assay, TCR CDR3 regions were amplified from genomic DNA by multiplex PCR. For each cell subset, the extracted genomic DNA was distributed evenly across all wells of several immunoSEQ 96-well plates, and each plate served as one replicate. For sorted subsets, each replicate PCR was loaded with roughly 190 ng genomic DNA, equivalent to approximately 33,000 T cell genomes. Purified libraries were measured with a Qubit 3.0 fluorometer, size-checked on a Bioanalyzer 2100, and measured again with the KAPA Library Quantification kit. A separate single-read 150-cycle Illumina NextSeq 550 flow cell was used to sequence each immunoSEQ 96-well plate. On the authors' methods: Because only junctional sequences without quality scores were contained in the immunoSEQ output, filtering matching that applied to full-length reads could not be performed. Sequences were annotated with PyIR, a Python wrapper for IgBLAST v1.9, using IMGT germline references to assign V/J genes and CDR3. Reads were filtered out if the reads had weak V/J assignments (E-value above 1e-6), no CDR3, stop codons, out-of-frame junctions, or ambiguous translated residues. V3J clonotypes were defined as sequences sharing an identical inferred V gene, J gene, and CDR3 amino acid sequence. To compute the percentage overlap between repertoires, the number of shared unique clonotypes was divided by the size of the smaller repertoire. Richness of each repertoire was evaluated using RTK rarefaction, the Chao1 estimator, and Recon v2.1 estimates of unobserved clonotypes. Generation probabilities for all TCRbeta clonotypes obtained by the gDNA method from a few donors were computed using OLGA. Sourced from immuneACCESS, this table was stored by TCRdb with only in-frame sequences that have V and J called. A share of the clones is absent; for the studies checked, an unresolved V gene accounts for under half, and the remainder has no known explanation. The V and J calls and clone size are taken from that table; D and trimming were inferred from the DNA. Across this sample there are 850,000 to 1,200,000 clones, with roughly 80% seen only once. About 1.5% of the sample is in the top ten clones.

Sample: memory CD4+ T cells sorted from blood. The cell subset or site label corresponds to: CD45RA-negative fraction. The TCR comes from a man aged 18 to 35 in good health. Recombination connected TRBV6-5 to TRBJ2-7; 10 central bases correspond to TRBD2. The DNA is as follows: TGTGCCAGCACCCCAGCGGGGGGGCCATACGAGCAGTACTTC. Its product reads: CASTPAGGPYEQYF.